These T cell receptor beta chains were read from a single sample in a study of shared clonotypes between healthy human individuals. Sequencing was performed with immunoSEQ multiplex PCR; in TCRdb, only in-frame clones are kept and a portion is missing. The table lists 1 million to 1.3 million clones, around three quarters of them singletons. What was sequenced was memory CD4+ T cells from PBMCs. Every receptor here comes from a young man in good health. Some clones in this sample may be carry-over from other donors' samples. Both conserved end residues are part of each CDR3. A D gene is named only where the DNA matches it firmly. Size is omitted from some rows. Given values are once, few, many or a class for expanded clones.

J gene,clone size,V gene,D gene,CDR3 protein,CDR3 DNA
TRBJ1-5,-,TRBV6-5,-,CASSLIRDQPQHF,TGTGCCAGCAGCCTAATACGGGATCAGCCCCAGCATTTT
TRBJ1-5,-,TRBV19,-,CASSISQGGKPQHF,TGTGCCAGTAGTATTTCACAGGGTGGAAAGCCCCAGCATTTT
TRBJ2-5,-,TRBV5-6,-,CASSLGGGQETQYF,TGTGCCAGCAGCTTGGGTGGGGGACAAGAGACCCAGTACTTC
TRBJ2-5,few,TRBV2,-,CASRQLAEETQYF,TGTGCCAGCAGGCAACTAGCAGAGGAGACCCAGTACTTC
TRBJ2-7,-,TRBV4-2,-,CASSLTGHQLYEQYF,TGTGCCAGCAGCCTAACGGGACACCAACTATACGAGCAGTACTTC
TRBJ1-1,-,TRBV27,-,CASRERGESSEAFF,TGTGCCAGCAGGGAAAGAGGGGAGTCGAGCGAAGCTTTCTTT
TRBJ2-2,-,TRBV2,TRBD1,CASRPGGPTGELFF,TGTGCCAGCAGGCCAGGGGGCCCGACCGGGGAGCTGTTTTTT
TRBJ2-5,-,TRBV7-2,-,CASSLRGSGSTETQYF,TGTGCCAGCAGCTTGAGGGGCTCAGGTTCGACGGAGACCCAGTACTTC
TRBJ2-7,many,TRBV14,TRBD1,CASSQIGQGYEQYF,TGTGCCAGCAGCCAGATTGGACAGGGCTACGAGCAGTACTTC
TRBJ2-2,-,TRBV6-4,TRBD2,CASSKTSGGNTGELFF,TGTGCCAGCAGTAAGACTAGCGGGGGAAACACCGGGGAGCTGTTTTTT